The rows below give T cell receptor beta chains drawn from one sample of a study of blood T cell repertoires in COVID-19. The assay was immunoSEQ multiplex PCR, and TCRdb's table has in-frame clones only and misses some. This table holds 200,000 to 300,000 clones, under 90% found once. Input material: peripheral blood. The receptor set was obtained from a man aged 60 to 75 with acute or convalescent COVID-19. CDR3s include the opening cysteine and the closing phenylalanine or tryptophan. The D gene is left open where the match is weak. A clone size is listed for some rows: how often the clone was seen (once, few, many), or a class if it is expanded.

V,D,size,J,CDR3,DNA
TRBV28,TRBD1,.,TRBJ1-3,CASSPQGSRNTIYF,TGTGCCAGCAGTCCACAGGGGTCGCGGAACACCATATATTTT
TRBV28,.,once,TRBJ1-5,CASSLIGARGGNQPQHF,TGTGCCAGCAGTTTGATCGGAGCCCGAGGGGGAAATCAGCCCCAGCATTTT
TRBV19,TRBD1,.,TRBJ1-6,CASRTGTGYYNSPLHF,TGTGCCAGTAGAACTGGGACAGGGTACTATAATTCACCCCTCCACTTT
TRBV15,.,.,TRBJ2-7,CATSRGGVRSYEQYF,TGTGCCACCAGCAGAGGGGGGGTACGTTCCTACGAGCAGTACTTC
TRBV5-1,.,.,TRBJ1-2,CASSLAADYGYTF,TGCGCCAGCAGCTTGGCCGCAGACTATGGCTACACCTTC
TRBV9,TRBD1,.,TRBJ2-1,CASSARTGGYNEQFF,TGTGCCAGCAGCGCCCGGACAGGGGGATACAATGAGCAGTTCTTC
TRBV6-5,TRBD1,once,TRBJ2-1,CASQGQGASDEQFF,TGTGCCAGCCAGGGACAGGGGGCGTCGGATGAGCAGTTCTTC
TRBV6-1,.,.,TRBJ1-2,CASSSQGPNYGYTF,TGTGCCAGCAGTTCACAGGGACCTAACTATGGCTACACCTTC
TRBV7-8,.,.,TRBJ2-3,CASSRGLSSTDTQYF,TGTGCCAGCAGCCGTGGACTATCTAGCACAGATACGCAGTATTTT
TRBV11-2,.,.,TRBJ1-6,CASSRSPVWDSPLHF,TGTGCCAGCAGCCGTAGCCCTGTTTGGGATTCACCCCTCCACTTT
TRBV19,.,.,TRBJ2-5,CASSIGALQETQYF,TGTGCCAGTAGTATAGGTGCGTTACAAGAGACCCAGTACTTC
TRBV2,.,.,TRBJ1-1,CASSKLDGDTEAFF,TGTGCCAGCAGTAAACTCGACGGGGACACTGAAGCTTTCTTT
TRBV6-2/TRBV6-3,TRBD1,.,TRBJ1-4,CASSYPGTGDEKLFF,TGTGCCAGCAGTTACCCCGGGACAGGAGATGAAAAACTGTTTTTT
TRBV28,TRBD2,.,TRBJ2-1,CASIPGLAGAGEQFF,TGTGCCAGCATTCCGGGACTAGCGGGAGCCGGTGAGCAGTTCTTC
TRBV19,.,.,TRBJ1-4,CATQQVEKLFF,TGTGCCACTCAACAGGTGGAGAAACTGTTTTTT
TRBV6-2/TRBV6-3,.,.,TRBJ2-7,CASSYVRGTGEQYF,TGTGCCAGCAGTTATGTACGTGGTACCGGCGAGCAGTACTTC
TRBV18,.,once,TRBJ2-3,CASSPPFRPLGGDTQYF,TGTGCCAGCTCACCACCGTTCAGACCCCTGGGCGGGGATACGCAGTATTTT
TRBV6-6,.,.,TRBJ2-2,CASSNQVGGELFF,TGTGCCAGCAGTAATCAGGTCGGCGGGGAGCTGTTTTTT
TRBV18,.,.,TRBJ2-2,CASSPEYRTGELFF,TGTGCCAGCTCACCAGAGTACCGCACCGGGGAGCTGTTTTTT
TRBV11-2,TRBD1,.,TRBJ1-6,CASSLEAGGSNSPLHF,TGTGCCAGCAGCTTAGAGGCAGGGGGCTCTAATTCACCCCTCCACTTT
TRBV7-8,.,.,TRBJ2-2,CASSLQGTSNTGELFF,TGTGCCAGCAGCTTACAAGGGACATCGAACACCGGGGAGCTGTTTTTT
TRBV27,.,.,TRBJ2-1,CASSLVRGFNEQFF,TGTGCCAGCAGTTTAGTTAGGGGTTTCAATGAGCAGTTCTTC
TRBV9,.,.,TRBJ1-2,CASSLLQGGNGYTF,TGTGCCAGCAGCCTTTTGCAGGGTGGGAATGGCTACACCTTC
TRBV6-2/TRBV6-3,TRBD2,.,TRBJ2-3,CASSYSPGLAHRTDTQYF,TGTGCCAGCAGTTACTCTCCGGGACTAGCGCACCGCACAGATACGCAGTATTTT
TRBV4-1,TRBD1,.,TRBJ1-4,CASSLSTGPGQGKKLFF,TGCGCCAGCAGCCTCTCTACGGGACCGGGACAGGGGAAAAAACTGTTTTTT
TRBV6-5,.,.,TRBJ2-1,CASSYGARGEQFF,TGTGCCAGCAGTTACGGGGCCCGAGGTGAGCAGTTCTTC
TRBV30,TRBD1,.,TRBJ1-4,CAWSRLRDRGNEKLFF,TGTGCCTGGAGTCGGTTAAGGGACAGGGGAAATGAAAAACTGTTTTTT
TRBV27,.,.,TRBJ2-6,CASSLLESGANVLTF,TGTGCCAGCAGTTTATTAGAGTCTGGGGCCAACGTCCTGACTTTC
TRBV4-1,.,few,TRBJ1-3,CASSQVGGDGNTIYF,TGCGCCAGCAGCCAAGTAGGGGGGGATGGAAACACCATATATTTT
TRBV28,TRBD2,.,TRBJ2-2,CASSEAGGGRTGELFF,TGTGCCAGCAGTGAAGCGGGAGGAGGCCGCACCGGGGAGCTGTTTTTT
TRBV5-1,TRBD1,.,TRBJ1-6,CASRDRAGYSPLHF,TGCGCCAGCAGAGACAGGGCAGGTTATTCACCCCTCCACTTT
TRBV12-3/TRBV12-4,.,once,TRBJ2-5,CASSLASVETQYF,TGTGCCAGCAGTTTAGCTAGTGTAGAGACCCAGTACTTC
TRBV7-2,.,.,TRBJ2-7,CASSLGLQGQQYF,TGTGCCAGCAGCTTAGGGCTACAGGGACAGCAGTACTTC
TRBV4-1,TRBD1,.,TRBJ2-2,CASSQADRVLIGELFF,TGCGCCAGCAGCCAAGCAGACAGGGTGTTAATAGGGGAGCTGTTTTTT